One sample yielded the 6 T cell receptor beta chains listed below, sequenced in a study of blood T cell repertoires in COVID-19. The data were produced by immunoSEQ multiplex PCR, yet TCRdb's version contains in-frame clones alone and is incomplete. Among 270,000 or so clones listed, over 75% were seen once. The specimen was peripheral blood. The source is a human donor in a cohort sampled during active COVID-19.

The chain links TRBV5-8 to TRBJ1-1; TRBD1 aligns across 7 bases. The V gene's germline CDR1 is SGHTS and CDR2 YDEGEE. The CDR3 length is 13 residues. Losses at the gene ends were 2 bases for V and 6 bases for J; bases not matched to a gene: 4. The CDR3 loop is CASSLGGWAEAFF. The CDR3, as DNA: TGTGCCAGCAGCTTAGGGGGCTGGGCTGAAGCTTTCTTT. Full variable domain (outside the CDR3, taken from reference TRBV5-8 and TRBJ1-1): EAGVTQSPTHLIKTRGQQATLRCSPISGHTSVYWYQQALGLGLQFLLWYDEGEERNRGNFPPRFSGRQFPNYSSELNVNALELEDSALYLCASSLGGWAEAFFGQGTRLTVV.

V and J are TRBV18 and TRBJ2-1, with D perhaps matching TRBD2 (6 bases). CDR1 and CDR2 from the germline V gene are KGHSH and LQKENI. This CDR3 region has 15 residues. Trimming removed 0 bases at V and 5 bases at J, with 11 bases between. CDR3 nucleotides: TGTGCCAGCTCACCACCCGGGGGAGAGAACAATGAGCAGTTCTTC. The encoded protein is CASSPPGGENNEQFF.

This rearrangement joins TRBV7-9 to TRBJ2-5; TRBD1 agrees at 10 bases. Germline V gene data show CDR1 as SEHNR and CDR2 as FQNEAQ (reference sequence). V was clipped by 5 bases and J by 5 bases; unmatched bases: 5. This CDR3 spans 14 amino acids. The CDR3 DNA sequence: TGTGCCAGCAGCCCAGACAGGGGGCGGGAGACCCAGTACTTC. Its translation is CASSPDRGRETQYF.

This sequence joins TRBV6-2 or TRBV6-3 and TRBJ1-5; the match to TRBD1 covers 10 bases. Germline V gives CDR1 MNHEY, CDR2 SVGEGT. V shed 4 bases, J shed 6 bases, and the junction held 6 bases outside the gene matches. This CDR3 is 15 amino acids long. CDR3 DNA: TGTGCCAGCAGTTCGGGACAGGGGACGTTTCAGCCCCAGCATTTT. The encoded protein is CASSSGQGTFQPQHF.

This chain links TRBV5-4 with TRBJ2-5, with a possible D match to TRBD2 (6 bases). The CDR3 sequence is 15 residues long. Germline values: CDR1 SGHNT, CDR2 YYREEE (reference sequence). V lost 0 bases and J lost 5, with 14 bases in between. The CDR3 sequence: CASSLDPGDMETQYF. The CDR3 DNA sequence: TGTGCCAGCAGCTTGGACCCGGGAGATATGGAGACCCAGTACTTC. The entire variable domain, with the rest obtained from reference TRBV5-4 and TRBJ2-5, is as follows: ETGVTQSPTHLIKTRGQQVTLRCSSQSGHNTVSWYQQALGQGPQFIFQYYREEENGRGNFPPRFSGLQFPNYSSELNVNALELDDSALYLCASSLDPGDMETQYFGPGTRLLVL.

The chain carries TRBV18 and TRBJ2-4, with 8 bases matching TRBD1. Per the germline V gene, CDR1 is KGHSH and CDR2 is LQKENI. The CDR3 totals 16 residues. Trimming removed 4 bases from V and 5 bases from J; junction bases left unmatched: 10. The DNA for the CDR3 is TGTGCCAGCTCACAGGGGCCCGGGACAGGCCAAAACATTCAGTACTTC. Its translation is CASSQGPGTGQNIQYF. Combining the CDR3 with reference TRBV18 and TRBJ2-4 gives the whole variable domain NAGVMQNPRHLVRRRGQEARLRCSPMKGHSHVYWYRQLPEEGLKFMVYLQKENIIDESGMPKERFSAEFPKEGPSILRIQQVVRGDSAAYFCASSQGPGTGQNIQYFGAGTRLSVL.